This T cell receptor (beta chain) was found in a study of T cells after posttransplantation cyclophosphamide. Germline trimming cut 5 bases from V and 9 bases from J; bases unmatched to any gene: 5. This CDR3 contains 12 residues. The V gene's germline CDR1 is SGHTA and CDR2 FQGTGA. Some clones are missing from TCRdb's copy, which holds only in-frame ones; the method was immunoSEQ multiplex PCR. The table includes approximately 15,000 clones, approximately 80% detected once. Study conclusions and caveats: TRB overlap between skin or GI tissue T cells and blood was limited. Recipient CMV seropositivity and CMV reactivation strongly tracked TRB clonality.

This related bone marrow graft donor gave peripheral blood on the day of marrow donation. As concerns this clone: The antigen remains undetermined.

The chain uses TRBV7-3 and TRBJ1-2, with TRBD1 identical over 8 bases. The sequence derives from a man between 45 and 60 years old in good health, CMV-negative, and a related stem cell transplant donor. Sequencing was carried out using memory CD4+ T cells sorted from PBMCs. The CDR3 loop is CASSAGQGSYTF. The CDR3 nucleotides read TGTGCCAGCAGCGCCGGACAGGGAAGCTACACCTTC.